One sample yielded the 13 T cell receptor beta chains listed below, sequenced in a study of blood T cells in healthy people across ages. Combining a sample-barcoded 5' primer with a J-beta primer mix, a second PCR ran for about 6 to 12 cycles. TCRdb called the 5' RACE reads again in MiXCR, with one record for every CDR3 protein. The sample has approximately 900,000 distinct CDR3 sequences; just under 30% are singletons. These same data were also listed under a study on T cells of mothers and their children.

Sequencing input: blood. All receptors come from a woman aged 35 to 49 in good health.

This clonotype was seen ten or more times. The rearrangement uses TRBV10-3 and TRBJ2-7; D gene unclear. V was shortened by 10 bases and J by 1 base, with 8 bases between the two germline ends. CDR3 length: 11 residues. Germline assignment: CDR1 ENHRY and CDR2 SYGVKD. Written as DNA, the CDR3 is TGTGCCACACGTGTTTCCTACGAGCAGTACTTC. Protein product: CATRVSYEQYF.

This clonotype was picked up a small number of times. The chain links TRBV6-4 to TRBJ2-3, with 10 bases matching TRBD2. CDR3 length: 16 amino acids. Germline values: CDR1 MRHNA, CDR2 SNTAGT. The chain's CDR3 is CVGSDTSGERTDTQYF. The CDR3 region has the DNA TGTGTCGGCAGTGACACTAGCGGGGAACGCACAGATACGCAGTATTTT.

This clonotype was observed a handful of times. The rearrangement joins TRBV6-5 to TRBJ2-5; no reliable D call. CDR3 size: 15 residues. Looked up from germline, CDR1 is MNHEY and CDR2 is SVGAGI. V shed 0 bases and J shed 1 base, with 9 bases lying between them. CDR3 sequence reads: CASSYSSRPQETQYF. The CDR3 DNA follows: TGTGCCAGCAGTTACTCAAGCAGGCCCCAAGAGACCCAGTACTTC.

This clonotype appeared a few times. The chain joins TRBV19 to TRBJ2-7; D is undetermined. This CDR3 spans 15 amino acids. Trimming took 0 bases from V and 0 from J, leaving 9 bases between them. Germline loops: CDR1 LNHDA, CDR2 SQIVND (reference sequence). The CDR3 DNA is TGTGCCAGTAGTATAGATATCCGGATCTCCTACGAGCAGTACTTC. The encoded protein is CASSIDIRISYEQYF.

The sample holds a few counts of this clonotype. This sequence joins TRBV20-1 and TRBJ2-5, with 10 bases identical to TRBD1. This CDR3 has 15 residues. Germline CDR1 DFQATT, CDR2 SNEGSKA (reference sequence). V lost 1 base, J lost 3 bases, and 5 bases stayed unmatched. CDR3 DNA sequence: TGCAGTGCTAGAGTGTGGGGGACAGGGGAAGAGACCCAGTACTTC. Its protein product is CSARVWGTGEETQYF.

Comments on this clonotype: No conserved phenylalanine or tryptophan ends this CDR3, so it is likely a read error. This rearrangement joins TRBV4-1 to TRBJ2-5; D is undetermined. Trimming pared 1 base from V and 1 base from J, leaving 7 bases between. From germline, CDR1 is MGHRA and CDR2 YSYEKL. The CDR3 is 14 residues long. The CDR3 DNA reads TGCGCCAGCAGCCAAGGCGCAGTCCAAGAGACCCAGTACCTC. It codes for CASSQGAVQETQYL.

In this sample, this clonotype turned up a few times. V is TRBV5-1 and J is TRBJ1-5; D is perhaps TRBD1 (6 bases). The germline V and J ends were trimmed by 3 bases and 0 bases, with 10 bases remaining between them. Germline V gene data show CDR1 as SGHRS and CDR2 as YFSETQ. This CDR3 comprises 15 residues. CDR3 bases: TGCGCCAGCAGCTCTAGGACAGATAGCAATCAGCCCCAGCATTTT. Protein: CASSSRTDSNQPQHF.

Many counts were recorded for this clonotype. V is TRBV5-1 and J is TRBJ2-7, with a possible D match to TRBD1 (5 bases). CDR1 is SGHRS and CDR2 is YFSETQ in the germline V gene. V lost 1 base to trimming and J lost 4 bases, with 18 bases between them. The CDR3 has 16 residues. The chain's CDR3 is CASSLRSQGKGYEQYF. The CDR3 DNA is TGCGCCAGCAGCTTGAGGTCTCAGGGAAAGGGATACGAGCAGTACTTC.

The chain is built from TRBV7-2 and TRBJ2-4; possibly TRBD1 for D (5 bases). Gene TRBJ2-7 matches the end of the DNA better, so the J call may be wrong. CDR1 is SGHTA and CDR2 is FQGNSA in the germline V gene. The CDR3 is 13 amino acids. Written as DNA, the CDR3 is TGTGCCAGCAGCTTAGAGGGGTTCAACGAGCAGTACTTC. It encodes CASSLEGFNEQYF.

The chain is built from TRBV5-1 and TRBJ2-1; D possibly matches TRBD1 or TRBD2 (6 bases each). V gave up 0 bases and J gave up 7 bases, with 11 bases separating them. This CDR3 spans 14 amino acids. CDR1 and CDR2 from the germline V gene are SGHRS and YFSETQ. The CDR3 DNA reads as TGCGCCAGCAGCTTGGCGCCGGGGGCGAATGAGCAGTTCTTC. Translated, it gives CASSLAPGANEQFF.

The chain recombines TRBV5-1 with TRBJ2-1; TRBD1 agrees at 7 bases. Germline V gives CDR1 SGHRS, CDR2 YFSETQ. This CDR3 region has 15 residues. V gave up 5 bases and J gave up 4 bases; unmatched junction bases: 9. The CDR3 nucleotides are TGCGCCAGCAGACTACCAGGGGGAAATTACAATGAGCAGTTCTTC. This sequence encodes CASRLPGGNYNEQFF.

This clonotype came up a few times. The chain recombines TRBV30 with TRBJ1-1, with a tentative D call TRBD1 (5 bases). Trimming stripped 1 base from V and 1 base from J, with 7 bases between. The germline gives CDR1 GTSNPN, CDR2 SVGIG (reference sequence). The CDR3 consists of 13 residues. In DNA form, the CDR3 reads TGTGCCTGGAGTGCACAGGCGAACACTGAAGCTTTCTTT. This codes for CAWSAQANTEAFF.

This clonotype was seen a handful of times. The V and J genes are TRBV28 and TRBJ1-1; weak D call: TRBD1 (6 bases). The V end lost 6 bases, the J end lost 1 base, and 15 bases lay between the germline ends. The CDR3 extends over 15 amino acids. Germline CDR1 MDHEN, CDR2 SYDVKM. CDR3 residues: CASSPGATGNTEAFF. The CDR3 nucleotides are TGTGCCAGCAGCCCGGGGGCCACAGGGAACACTGAAGCTTTCTTT.